This is a list of T cell receptor beta chains from one sample in a study of CD8 T cells in ankylosing spondylitis. TCRdb ran MiXCR on the 5' RACE reads and lists one entry per CDR3 protein. The sample records approximately 260,000 distinct CDR3 sequences, 15% to 20% being singletons. Material: blood, either unsorted or a sorted T cell fraction (not recorded which). These TCRs come from a male donor with ankylosing spondylitis or in good health (not recorded which). Each CDR3 is given with its conserved first and last residue. The D gene is left open where the match is weak. Only part of the rows carry a size: once, few, many, or a class if the clone is expanded.

CDR3nt: TGCAGTGCTAGAGTAGCCCTAGCGAACACTGAAGCTTTCTTT
CDR3aa: CSARVALANTEAFF
j_gene: TRBJ1-1
v_gene: TRBV20-1
abundance: few
d_gene: NA

CDR3nt: TGTGCCAGCAGTGTAGTGGCGGGGGTGAGCACAGATACGCAGTATTTT
CDR3aa: CASSVVAGVSTDTQYF
j_gene: TRBJ2-3
v_gene: TRBV6-1
abundance: NA
d_gene: TRBD2

CDR3nt: TGTGCTAGCAGCCCAAACAAGAACACCGGGGAGCTGTTTTTT
CDR3aa: CASSPNKNTGELFF
j_gene: TRBJ2-2
v_gene: TRBV7-7
abundance: NA
d_gene: NA

CDR3nt: TGTGCCAGCAGCACATTCGGGACAGTGGATGGCTACACCTTC
CDR3aa: CASSTFGTVDGYTF
j_gene: TRBJ1-2
v_gene: TRBV11-2
abundance: NA
d_gene: TRBD1

CDR3nt: TGTGCCAGCAGCAAAGGGACTAGCGGGAGGGCCGGGTCTTACAATGAGCAGTTCTTC
CDR3aa: CASSKGTSGRAGSYNEQFF
j_gene: TRBJ2-1
v_gene: TRBV21-1
abundance: many
d_gene: NA

CDR3nt: TGTGCCAGCAGATGGGGACAGGGGACGGGGGAGACCCAGTACTTC
CDR3aa: CASRWGQGTGETQYF
j_gene: TRBJ2-5
v_gene: TRBV12-3/TRBV12-4
abundance: many
d_gene: TRBD1

CDR3nt: TGTGCCAGCAGTCCACACACCGGGGAGCTGTTTTTT
CDR3aa: CASSPHTGELFF
j_gene: TRBJ2-2
v_gene: TRBV27
abundance: NA
d_gene: NA

CDR3nt: TGTGCCAGCAGCTTGCCTAGCGGATTCTCCTACGAGCAGTACTTC
CDR3aa: CASSLPSGFSYEQYF
j_gene: TRBJ2-7
v_gene: TRBV5-6
abundance: few
d_gene: TRBD2

CDR3nt: TGTGCTAGCAGCTTAAGTGGCTTCAATGAGCAGTTCTTC
CDR3aa: CASSLSGFNEQFF
j_gene: TRBJ2-1
v_gene: TRBV7-7
abundance: NA
d_gene: NA

CDR3nt: TGTGCCAGCAGTTGGCGGGGGAAGGCTTTCTTT
CDR3aa: CASSWRGKAFF
j_gene: TRBJ1-1
v_gene: TRBV12-3/TRBV12-4
abundance: NA
d_gene: NA

CDR3nt: TGTGCCAGCAGCCAAGATCCGGACAGCAATCAGCCCCAGCATTTT
CDR3aa: CASSQDPDSNQPQHF
j_gene: TRBJ1-5
v_gene: TRBV4-2
abundance: NA
d_gene: NA

CDR3nt: TGTGCCATCAGTGCCCCGTACAATGAGCAGTTCTTC
CDR3aa: CAISAPYNEQFF
j_gene: TRBJ2-1
v_gene: TRBV10-3
abundance: many
d_gene: NA

CDR3nt: TGTGCCAGCAGCCCCCGGCCCCCATGCGAGCAGTACTTC
CDR3aa: CASSPRPPCEQYF
j_gene: TRBJ2-7
v_gene: TRBV4-2
abundance: NA
d_gene: NA

CDR3nt: TGCAGCGCCAGACTAGCGGGACGCAATGAGCAGTTCTTC
CDR3aa: CSARLAGRNEQFF
j_gene: TRBJ2-1
v_gene: TRBV29-1
abundance: few
d_gene: TRBD2

CDR3nt: TGCGCCAGCAGGCGGGAGCCGTCCTACAATGAGCAGTTCTTC
CDR3aa: CASRREPSYNEQFF
j_gene: TRBJ2-1
v_gene: TRBV5-1
abundance: NA
d_gene: TRBD2

CDR3nt: TGTGCCAGCAGTACAACCCGGGACACCCCCTACGAGCAGTACTTC
CDR3aa: CASSTTRDTPYEQYF
j_gene: TRBJ2-7
v_gene: TRBV7-9
abundance: NA
d_gene: NA

CDR3nt: TGCGCCAGCAGCCAAGATTTGCAGGGCTCCTACGAGCAGTACTTC
CDR3aa: CASSQDLQGSYEQYF
j_gene: TRBJ2-7
v_gene: TRBV4-3
abundance: few
d_gene: NA

CDR3nt: TGTGCCAGCAGTGACAGGTATTCCTACGAGCAGTACTTC
CDR3aa: CASSDRYSYEQYF
j_gene: TRBJ2-7
v_gene: TRBV2
abundance: NA
d_gene: NA

CDR3nt: TGTGCCAGCAGCCCCAGCAGTTCAGATACGCAGTATTTT
CDR3aa: CASSPSSSDTQYF
j_gene: TRBJ2-3
v_gene: TRBV7-6
abundance: many
d_gene: NA

CDR3nt: TGTGCCAGCAGTCCCCGAGAGGTCGGCTACGAGCAGTACTTC
CDR3aa: CASSPREVGYEQYF
j_gene: TRBJ2-7
v_gene: TRBV27
abundance: NA
d_gene: NA

CDR3nt: TGTGCCAGCAGTTTGGGACTAGCGTACACCGGGGAGCTGTTTTTT
CDR3aa: CASSLGLAYTGELFF
j_gene: TRBJ2-2
v_gene: TRBV27
abundance: many
d_gene: TRBD2

CDR3nt: TGCGCCAGCAGTGTCGGAGAGGACCAGCCCCAGCATTTT
CDR3aa: CASSVGEDQPQHF
j_gene: TRBJ1-5
v_gene: TRBV10-2
abundance: NA
d_gene: NA

CDR3nt: TGTGCCAGCAGCGTAGGCGGCGAAAACAATCAGCCCCAGCATTTT
CDR3aa: CASSVGGENNQPQHF
j_gene: TRBJ1-5
v_gene: TRBV9
abundance: few
d_gene: NA

CDR3nt: TGCAGCGTAGCGACAGGGAACTCCTACAATGAGCAGTTCTTC
CDR3aa: CSVATGNSYNEQFF
j_gene: TRBJ2-1
v_gene: TRBV29-1
abundance: many
d_gene: TRBD1

CDR3nt: TGTGCCAGCAGCTTAGCCCAATCCGGGACAACTAGCACAGATACGCAGTATTTT
CDR3aa: CASSLAQSGTTSTDTQYF
j_gene: TRBJ2-3
v_gene: TRBV11-1
abundance: few
d_gene: NA

CDR3nt: TGCAGCGTTGATGACCCGGGTGGCTCTGGGGCCAACGTCCTGACTTTC
CDR3aa: CSVDDPGGSGANVLTF
j_gene: TRBJ2-6
v_gene: TRBV29-1
abundance: few
d_gene: NA

CDR3nt: TGTGCCAGTGCAAGTTCCTACGAGCAGTACTTC
CDR3aa: CASASSYEQYF
j_gene: TRBJ2-7
v_gene: TRBV6-6
abundance: once
d_gene: NA

CDR3nt: TGTGCCACCAGTGAGGCAGGCTCCTACAATGAGCAGTTCTTC
CDR3aa: CATSEAGSYNEQFF
j_gene: TRBJ2-1
v_gene: TRBV24-1
abundance: NA
d_gene: NA

CDR3nt: TGCAGCGTTGCTGGGCTAGCGGGAAGCAATGAGCAGTTCTTC
CDR3aa: CSVAGLAGSNEQFF
j_gene: TRBJ2-1
v_gene: TRBV29-1
abundance: many
d_gene: TRBD2

CDR3nt: TGTGCCAGCAGCTTTGCTGAAGGGGTCCTAGCCAAAAACATTCAGTACTTC
CDR3aa: CASSFAEGVLAKNIQYF
j_gene: TRBJ2-4
v_gene: TRBV7-9
abundance: NA
d_gene: NA

CDR3nt: TGTGCCAGTTCGCTAGCGGGAGAATGGGAGACCCAGTACTTC
CDR3aa: CASSLAGEWETQYF
j_gene: TRBJ2-5
v_gene: TRBV25-1
abundance: NA
d_gene: TRBD2

CDR3nt: TGTGCCAGCAGCCAAGATCCGTCGGGAGGGCCGATCGGGGAGCTGTTTTTT
CDR3aa: CASSQDPSGGPIGELFF
j_gene: TRBJ2-2
v_gene: TRBV4-2
abundance: few
d_gene: TRBD2

CDR3nt: TGTGCCAGCAGTTTTTGGGGCAGGGCTTACGAGCAGTACTTC
CDR3aa: CASSFWGRAYEQYF
j_gene: TRBJ2-7
v_gene: TRBV27
abundance: few
d_gene: NA

CDR3nt: TGCAGTGCTAGAGCTTTAAGCGGGAGGGCCCAAGAGACCCAGTACTTC
CDR3aa: CSARALSGRAQETQYF
j_gene: TRBJ2-5
v_gene: TRBV20-1
abundance: NA
d_gene: TRBD2

CDR3nt: TGCAGTGCTAGAGATCCCCTAGTGAGCTCCTACGAGCAGTACTTC
CDR3aa: CSARDPLVSSYEQYF
j_gene: TRBJ2-7
v_gene: TRBV20-1
abundance: few
d_gene: NA

CDR3nt: TGTGCCAGCAGCTCTGGTCCGGGATATGGGACAGATACGCAGTATTTT
CDR3aa: CASSSGPGYGTDTQYF
j_gene: TRBJ2-3
v_gene: TRBV7-9
abundance: many
d_gene: NA

CDR3nt: TGTGCCAGCAGAGGGGTAGCGGGGGGTTTGAGTGAGCAGTTCTTC
CDR3aa: CASRGVAGGLSEQFF
j_gene: TRBJ2-1
v_gene: TRBV4-2
abundance: many
d_gene: TRBD2

CDR3nt: TGTGCCAGCAGTGGGTGGCAGGGGGCCTCCGGACTAGCGGGAATCTACGAGCAGTACTTC
CDR3aa: CASSGWQGASGLAGIYEQYF
j_gene: TRBJ2-7
v_gene: TRBV6-1
abundance: NA
d_gene: TRBD2

CDR3nt: TGTGCCAGCAGCTTCTCTATCGGGGGTAACTATGGCTACACCTTC
CDR3aa: CASSFSIGGNYGYTF
j_gene: TRBJ1-2
v_gene: TRBV7-2
abundance: NA
d_gene: NA

CDR3nt: TGTGCCAGCAGCCAAGAAACGGGGTCACGCAATCAGCCCCAGCATTTT
CDR3aa: CASSQETGSRNQPQHF
j_gene: TRBJ1-5
v_gene: TRBV4-2
abundance: few
d_gene: NA

CDR3nt: TGTGCCAGCAGGATGGGTAGCGGTTTCCCCTACGCTAAGTTAAATGAGCAGTTCTTC
CDR3aa: CASRMGSGFPYAKLNEQFF
j_gene: TRBJ2-1
v_gene: TRBV2
abundance: NA
d_gene: NA

CDR3nt: TGCGCCAGCAGCCAAGAAGAGGGGGTCAAAAACATTCAGTACTTC
CDR3aa: CASSQEEGVKNIQYF
j_gene: TRBJ2-4
v_gene: TRBV4-3
abundance: few
d_gene: NA

CDR3nt: TGTGCCATCAAAGAAGGGACAGGGGTGGGTGAGCAGTACTTC
CDR3aa: CAIKEGTGVGEQYF
j_gene: TRBJ2-7
v_gene: TRBV10-3
abundance: NA
d_gene: TRBD1

CDR3nt: TGTGCCAGCAGCGTAGCCCTAGCGGGAGGGTACGTGGCGACGCAGTATTTT
CDR3aa: CASSVALAGGYVATQYF
j_gene: TRBJ2-3
v_gene: TRBV9
abundance: NA
d_gene: TRBD2

CDR3nt: TGTGCCATCAGAGGGACAGGGCAAGAGACCCAGTACTTC
CDR3aa: CAIRGTGQETQYF
j_gene: TRBJ2-5
v_gene: TRBV10-3
abundance: few
d_gene: TRBD1

CDR3nt: TGTGCCAGCAGCTTAGAAGGTAGCGGGGGATTCTACGAGCAGTACTTC
CDR3aa: CASSLEGSGGFYEQYF
j_gene: TRBJ2-7
v_gene: TRBV7-2
abundance: few
d_gene: TRBD2

CDR3nt: TGCGCCAGCGCGTACCTGGGGGGAGGCAATGAGCAGTTCTTC
CDR3aa: CASAYLGGGNEQFF
j_gene: TRBJ2-1
v_gene: TRBV5-1
abundance: NA
d_gene: NA

CDR3nt: TGCAGTGCATTCGGGACTCTCCTAACCAAGACCCAGTACTTC
CDR3aa: CSAFGTLLTKTQYF
j_gene: TRBJ2-5
v_gene: TRBV20-1
abundance: NA
d_gene: NA

CDR3nt: TGTGCCAGCAGCTTAATGGGGGGAACATTGGATGAGCAGTTCTTC
CDR3aa: CASSLMGGTLDEQFF
j_gene: TRBJ2-1
v_gene: TRBV7-9
abundance: many
d_gene: NA

CDR3nt: TGTGCCAGCAGTACAGGGTTGGGGACTGAAGCTTTCTTT
CDR3aa: CASSTGLGTEAFF
j_gene: TRBJ1-1
v_gene: TRBV12-3/TRBV12-4
abundance: few
d_gene: NA

CDR3nt: TGCAGCGTCTACACAGGGGGCGGTTACGAGCAGTACTTC
CDR3aa: CSVYTGGGYEQYF
j_gene: TRBJ2-7
v_gene: TRBV29-1
abundance: NA
d_gene: TRBD1

CDR3nt: TGTGCCAGTCGGACAGGGAACACCGGGGAGCTGTTTTTT
CDR3aa: CASRTGNTGELFF
j_gene: TRBJ2-2
v_gene: TRBV12-3/TRBV12-4
abundance: NA
d_gene: TRBD1